Detailed here is one T cell receptor beta chain. The target antigen is unknown. Trimming took off 1 base at V and 2 bases at J, with 13 bases between the two ends. CDR3 size: 16 residues. Germline CDR1 reads SEHNR; CDR2 reads FQNEAQ (reference sequence). Allogeneic regulatory or mature dendritic cells were co-cultured for four to six days with CFSE-labeled sorted T cells at 1:10. CD4+ or CD8+ T cells were sorted as naive CD45RA+ or memory CD45RO+. This entry comes from a study of regulatory dendritic cells for organ transplantation. Study results and caveats: Considerable individual heterogeneity was seen in alloreactive memory CD8+ T cells.

Clones were read by immunoSEQ multiplex PCR, and TCRdb kept only the in-frame ones, dropping some. The sample carries approximately 22,000 clones, around 85% recorded once. The source of this sequence is a human donor in good health. V and J are TRBV7-9 and TRBJ2-3; a weak D match, TRBD2 (5 bases). Sequences were obtained from naive CD4+ T cells from blood cultured with regulatory dendritic cells. Subset denoted: CD45RA+ naive T cells. The CDR3 reads CASSLVDQEDTDTQYF. CDR3 in DNA: TGTGCCAGCAGCTTAGTTGACCAGGAGGACACAGATACGCAGTATTTT.